Shown below are 18 T cell receptor beta chains from a single sample sequenced in a study of spatial heterogeneity in lung cancer. Points from the study as a whole: Intratumoral expanded alpha and beta TCR counts were found to track tumor mutation counts.

Antigens of these TCRs are unknown. TCRdb reanalysed the 5' RACE reads using MiXCR and keeps one entry per CDR3 protein. The sample holds roughly 20,000 distinct CDR3 sequences, around 2.8% seen once. Documented time point: sample taken at primary tumor resection. Specimen: lung tumor tissue, collected at surgery. The receptors originated from a male donor with early-stage non-small cell lung cancer.

In its sample, this clonotype was seen many times. The chain couples TRBV7-9 to TRBJ1-1, with 8 bases identical to TRBD1. CDR1 is SEHNR and CDR2 is FQNEAQ in the germline V gene (reference sequence). CDR3 length equals 14 residues. The V segment lost 5 bases and the J segment 3 bases; nucleotides outside the gene matches: 5. CDR3: CASSVGQGHTEAFF. CDR3 DNA sequence: TGTGCCAGCAGCGTTGGACAGGGACACACTGAAGCTTTCTTT.

This clonotype has at least ten counts. The chain combines TRBV7-9 with TRBJ2-1; D perhaps matches TRBD2 (5 bases). The CDR3 has 13 amino acids. V was clipped by 5 bases and J by 9 bases, with 14 bases between them. Germline-derived CDR1 and CDR2 are SEHNR and FQNEAQ (reference sequence). The CDR3, as DNA: TGTGCCAGCAGCCCAGGACTCTTGGGTGAGCAGTTCTTC. Its translation is CASSPGLLGEQFF.

Many counts were recorded for this clonotype. The chain has TRBV7-2 and TRBJ1-1; 7 bases are shared with TRBD1. The junction had 3 bases not matched to a gene; V was cut back by 2 bases and J by 6 bases. The CDR3 extends over 13 amino acids. Germline V gene lookup returns CDR1 SGHTA and CDR2 FQGNSA. The CDR3, as DNA: TGTGCCAGCAGCTTATTCCAGGGGGCTGAAGCTTTCTTT. Protein sequence: CASSLFQGAEAFF.

The sample holds many counts of this clonotype. The J gene is TRBJ2-3, the V gene TRBV20-1; D is unresolved. V gave up 0 bases and J gave up 6 bases, with 10 bases separating them. This CDR3 has 13 residues. Per germline, CDR1 DFQATT and CDR2 SNEGSKA (reference sequence). The CDR3 is CSARDRAQDTQYF. The CDR3 DNA reads TGCAGTGCTAGAGATAGGGCCCAGGATACGCAGTATTTT.

Many counts were recorded for this clonotype. The chain couples TRBV7-9 to TRBJ2-7, with a weak D call TRBD2 (6 bases). Germline V lookup: CDR1 SEHNR, CDR2 FQNEAQ (reference sequence). CDR3 length equals 14 residues. V was shortened by 3 bases and J by 2 bases, with 11 bases between the two germline ends. Here the CDR3 DNA reads TGTGCCAGCAGCTTCCGGGACTTGACCTACGAGCAGTACTTC. Its protein product is CASSFRDLTYEQYF.

This clonotype has at least ten counts. The chain joins TRBV28 to TRBJ2-5; maybe TRBD2 (6 bases). V lost 5 bases and J lost 3, with 16 bases in between. The V gene's germline CDR1 is MDHEN and CDR2 SYDVKM. The CDR3 has 15 residues. CDR3 amino acids: CASSPPGEIKETQYF. CDR3 DNA sequence: TGTGCCAGCAGTCCGCCGGGAGAAATAAAAGAGACCCAGTACTTC.

This clonotype has ten or more counts. The V gene is TRBV10-3, the J gene TRBJ1-6; D remains unclear. Germline V gives CDR1 ENHRY, CDR2 SYGVKD. Trimming stripped 4 bases from V and 6 bases from J, with 10 bases between. The CDR3 is made up of 14 amino acids. CDR3 in amino acids: CAISVTAGNSPLHF. The CDR3 nucleotides are TGTGCCATCAGTGTGACGGCGGGTAATTCACCCCTCCACTTT.

In its sample, this clonotype was seen many times. The chain employs TRBV7-3 and TRBJ2-1; 7 bases are a match to TRBD1. The V gene's germline CDR1 is SGHTA and CDR2 FQGTGA. The CDR3 has 13 residues. V gave up 3 bases and J gave up 8 bases; unmatched junction bases: 4. The chain's CDR3 is CASSLTGNHEQFF. In nucleotides, the CDR3 is TGTGCCAGCAGCTTGACAGGGAACCATGAGCAGTTCTTC.

This clonotype was counted many times. This chain connects TRBV5-1 to TRBJ2-5; 8 positions match TRBD2. CDR3 length equals 15 residues. Germline CDR1 SGHRS, CDR2 YFSETQ. After removal of 1 base from V and 5 bases from J, the junction contained 7 bases not matched to a gene. The CDR3 DNA follows: TGCGCCAGCAGCTTGAACGGGAGGGCCGATGAGACCCAGTACTTC. This translates into CASSLNGRADETQYF.

This clonotype was picked up many times. The chain joins TRBV12-3 or TRBV12-4 to TRBJ2-7; D unresolved. This CDR3 is built from 12 residues. Trimming removed 4 bases at V and 0 bases at J, with 4 bases between. DNA for the CDR3: TGTGCCAGCAGTTCAGGCTCCTACGAGCAGTACTTC. Amino acid sequence: CASSSGSYEQYF.

Many counts were recorded for this clonotype. The rearrangement joins TRBV6-2 or TRBV6-3 to TRBJ1-1; D unclear. Deletions cut 3 bases from V and 5 bases from J, with 10 bases between. The CDR3 is made up of 13 amino acids. Germline V lookup: CDR1 MNHEY, CDR2 SVGEGT. The CDR3 sequence: CASSYMPRTEAFF. Here the CDR3 DNA reads TGTGCCAGCAGTTATATGCCGCGTACTGAAGCTTTCTTT.

This clonotype was counted many times. The CDR3 sequence is CASSMLAGEETQYF. The CDR3 coding sequence is TGTGCCAGCAGTATGCTAGCGGGAGAAGAGACCCAGTACTTC. The rearrangement uses TRBV12-3 or TRBV12-4 and TRBJ2-5, with 10 nucleotides matching TRBD2. The CDR3 is 14 amino acids. V gave up 5 bases and J gave up 3 bases; unmatched junction bases: 3.

This clonotype was detected ten times or more. This sequence joins TRBV6-5 and TRBJ2-3, with D possibly called TRBD1 or TRBD2 (5 bases each). The CDR3 is 11 amino acids. Germline V CDR1 and CDR2: MNHEY, SVGAGI. The ends were cut back, 6 bases at V and 4 bases at J, with 5 bases in the middle. Here the CDR3 DNA reads TGTGCCAGCAGGGGGGCAGATACGCAGTATTTT. As protein: CASRGADTQYF.

This clonotype was observed many times. J is TRBJ1-6 and V is TRBV10-3; D unresolved. Germline V CDR1 and CDR2: ENHRY, SYGVKD. The CDR3 contains 16 residues. V was clipped by 0 bases and J by 7 bases, with 13 bases between them. CDR3 nucleotide sequence: TGTGCCATCAGTGAGTCGACGGAGTTGGGGAATTCACCCCTCCACTTT. Amino acids: CAISESTELGNSPLHF.

This clonotype was observed many times. V and J are TRBV10-3 and TRBJ2-1; 9 bases are shared with TRBD1. V dropped 0 bases and J dropped 8; count of bases not matched to a gene: 8. CDR3 length: 16 amino acids. Germline V lookup: CDR1 ENHRY, CDR2 SYGVKD. The CDR3 DNA sequence: TGTGCCATCAGTGAGTCGGGACAGGGAAGACTCGATGAGCAGTTCTTC. Its translation: CAISESGQGRLDEQFF.

There are many counts of this clonotype. The CDR3 DNA follows: TGTGCCAGCAGCCAAGACCCATCCTATGAGCAGTTCTTC. Protein: CASSQDPSYEQFF. The rearrangement uses TRBV3-1 and TRBJ2-1; D gene uncertain. The CDR3 length is 13 residues. Germline loops: CDR1 LGHDT, CDR2 YNNKEL (reference sequence). V lost 0 bases and J lost 8, with 8 bases in between.

This clonotype was counted at least ten times. CDR3 region: CASRPGTSGKETQYF. CDR3 DNA: TGTGCCAGCAGGCCTGGGACTAGCGGGAAAGAGACCCAGTACTTC. The genes are TRBV27 and TRBJ2-5; 13 positions match TRBD2. The germline V gene encodes CDR1 MNHEY and CDR2 SMNVEV (reference sequence). The ends lost 6 bases at V and 3 bases at J; junction bases unmatched: 4. CDR3 size: 15 residues.

This clonotype has ten or more counts. This chain uses TRBV7-9 with TRBJ2-3; 8 bases are shared with TRBD1. Trimming took 5 bases from V and 4 from J; bases not matched to a gene: 11. This CDR3 spans 16 amino acids. The germline V gene has CDR1 SEHNR and CDR2 FQNEAQ (reference sequence). The CDR3 spells CASSAWDRLNSDTQYF. The CDR3 DNA follows: TGTGCCAGCAGCGCCTGGGACAGGCTGAACTCAGATACGCAGTATTTT.